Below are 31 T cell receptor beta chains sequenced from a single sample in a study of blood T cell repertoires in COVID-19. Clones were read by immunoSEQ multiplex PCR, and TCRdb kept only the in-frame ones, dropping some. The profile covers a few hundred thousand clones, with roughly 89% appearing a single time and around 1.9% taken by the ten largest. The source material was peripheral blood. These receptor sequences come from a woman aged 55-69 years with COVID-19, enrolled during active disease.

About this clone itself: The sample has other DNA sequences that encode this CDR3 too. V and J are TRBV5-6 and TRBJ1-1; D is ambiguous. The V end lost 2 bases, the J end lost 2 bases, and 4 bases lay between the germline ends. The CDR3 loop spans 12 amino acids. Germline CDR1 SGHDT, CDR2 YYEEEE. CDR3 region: CASSFSNTEAFF. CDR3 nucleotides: TGTGCCAGCAGCTTCAGTAACACTGAAGCTTTCTTT.

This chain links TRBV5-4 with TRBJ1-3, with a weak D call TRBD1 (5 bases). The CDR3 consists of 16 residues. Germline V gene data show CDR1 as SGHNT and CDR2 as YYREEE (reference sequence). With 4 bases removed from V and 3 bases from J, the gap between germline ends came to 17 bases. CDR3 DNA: TGTGCCAGCAGCCCGGACAAATTCGTTGTTGGAAACACCATATATTTT. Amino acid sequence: CASSPDKFVVGNTIYF.

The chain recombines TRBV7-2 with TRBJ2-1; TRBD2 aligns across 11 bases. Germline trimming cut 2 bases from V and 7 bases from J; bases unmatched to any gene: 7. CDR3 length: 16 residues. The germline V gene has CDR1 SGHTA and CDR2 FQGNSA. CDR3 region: CASSLHSGGAGNEQFF. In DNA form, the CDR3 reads TGTGCCAGCAGCTTACATAGCGGGGGGGCTGGGAATGAGCAGTTCTTC.

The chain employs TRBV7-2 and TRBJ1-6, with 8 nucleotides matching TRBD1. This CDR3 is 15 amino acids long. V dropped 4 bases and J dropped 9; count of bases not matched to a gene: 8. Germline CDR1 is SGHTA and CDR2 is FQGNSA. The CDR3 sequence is CASSSRGQVVSPLHF. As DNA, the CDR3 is TGTGCCAGCAGCTCCCGGGGACAGGTTGTTTCACCCCTCCACTTT.

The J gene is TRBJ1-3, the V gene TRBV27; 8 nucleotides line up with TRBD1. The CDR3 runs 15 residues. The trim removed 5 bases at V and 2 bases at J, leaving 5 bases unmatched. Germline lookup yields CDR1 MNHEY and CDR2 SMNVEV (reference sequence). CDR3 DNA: TGTGCCAGCAGTAATACAGGGGGACCTGGAAACACCATATATTTT. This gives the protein CASSNTGGPGNTIYF.

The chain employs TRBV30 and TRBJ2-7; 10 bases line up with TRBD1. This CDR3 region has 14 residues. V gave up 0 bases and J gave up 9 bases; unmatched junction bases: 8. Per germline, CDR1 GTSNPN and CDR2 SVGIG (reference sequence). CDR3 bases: TGTGCCTGGAGTGTCTCTTTTCGGGACAGGGGGCAGTACTTC. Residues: CAWSVSFRDRGQYF.

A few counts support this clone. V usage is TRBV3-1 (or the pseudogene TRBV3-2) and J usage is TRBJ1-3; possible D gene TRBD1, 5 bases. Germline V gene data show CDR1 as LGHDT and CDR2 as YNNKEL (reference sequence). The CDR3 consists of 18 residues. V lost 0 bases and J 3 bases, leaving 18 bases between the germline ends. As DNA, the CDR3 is TGTGCCAGCAGCCAAGAACAAGTGATCGGGGGAGGTGGAAACACCATATATTTT. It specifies CASSQEQVIGGGGNTIYF.

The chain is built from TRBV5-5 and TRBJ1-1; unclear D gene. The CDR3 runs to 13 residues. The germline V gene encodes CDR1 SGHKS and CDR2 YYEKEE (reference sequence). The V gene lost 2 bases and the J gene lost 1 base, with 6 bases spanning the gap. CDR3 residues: CASSFGSNTEAFF. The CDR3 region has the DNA TGTGCCAGCAGCTTCGGGTCGAACACTGAAGCTTTCTTT.

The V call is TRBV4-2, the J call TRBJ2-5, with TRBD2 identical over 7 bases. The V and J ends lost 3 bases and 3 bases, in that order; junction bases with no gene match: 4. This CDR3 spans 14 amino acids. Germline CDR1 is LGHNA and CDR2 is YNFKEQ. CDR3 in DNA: TGTGCCAGCAGCCAGGTGGGGGGGGAAGAGACCCAGTACTTC. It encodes CASSQVGGEETQYF.

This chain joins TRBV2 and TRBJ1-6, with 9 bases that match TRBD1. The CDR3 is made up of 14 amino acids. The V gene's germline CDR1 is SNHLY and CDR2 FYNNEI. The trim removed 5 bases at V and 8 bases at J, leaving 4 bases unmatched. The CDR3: CASSWDRADSPLHF. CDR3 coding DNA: TGTGCCAGCAGTTGGGACAGGGCGGATTCACCCCTCCACTTT.

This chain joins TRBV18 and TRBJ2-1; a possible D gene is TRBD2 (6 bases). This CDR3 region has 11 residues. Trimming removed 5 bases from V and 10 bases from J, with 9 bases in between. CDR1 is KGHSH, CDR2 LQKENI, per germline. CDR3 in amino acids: CASSYGLEQFF. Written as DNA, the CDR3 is TGTGCCAGCTCATATGGACTAGAGCAGTTCTTC. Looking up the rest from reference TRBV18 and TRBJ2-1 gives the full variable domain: NAGVMQNPRHLVRRRGQEARLRCSPMKGHSHVYWYRQLPEEGLKFMVYLQKENIIDESGMPKERFSAEFPKEGPSILRIQQVVRGDSAAYFCASSYGLEQFFGPGTRLTVL.

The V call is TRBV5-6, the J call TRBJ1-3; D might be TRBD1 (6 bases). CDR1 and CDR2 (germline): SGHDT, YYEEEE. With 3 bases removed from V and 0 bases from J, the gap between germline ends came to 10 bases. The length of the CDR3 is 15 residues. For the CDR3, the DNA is TGTGCCAGCAGCTCTGACAGGTACTCTGGAAACACCATATATTTT. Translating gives CASSSDRYSGNTIYF.

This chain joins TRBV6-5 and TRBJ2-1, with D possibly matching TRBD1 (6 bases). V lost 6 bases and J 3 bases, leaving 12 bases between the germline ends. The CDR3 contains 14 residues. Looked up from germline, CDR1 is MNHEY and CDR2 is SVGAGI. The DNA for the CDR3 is TGTGCCAGCAGATACGGGACACGCTACAATGAGCAGTTCTTC. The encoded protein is CASRYGTRYNEQFF.

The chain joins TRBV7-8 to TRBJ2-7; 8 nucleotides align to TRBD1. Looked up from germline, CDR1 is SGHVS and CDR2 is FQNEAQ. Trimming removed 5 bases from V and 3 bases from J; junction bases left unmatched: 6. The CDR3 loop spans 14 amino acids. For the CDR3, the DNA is TGTGCCAGCAGCCTACCCGGGACAGGCTACGAGCAGTACTTC. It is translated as CASSLPGTGYEQYF.

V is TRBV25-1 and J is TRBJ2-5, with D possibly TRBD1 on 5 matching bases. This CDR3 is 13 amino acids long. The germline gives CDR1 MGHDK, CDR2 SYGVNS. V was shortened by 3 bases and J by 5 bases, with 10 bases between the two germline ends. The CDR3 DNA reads TGTGCCAGCAGTGAGCAGGGCATGGAGACCCAGTACTTC. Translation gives CASSEQGMETQYF.

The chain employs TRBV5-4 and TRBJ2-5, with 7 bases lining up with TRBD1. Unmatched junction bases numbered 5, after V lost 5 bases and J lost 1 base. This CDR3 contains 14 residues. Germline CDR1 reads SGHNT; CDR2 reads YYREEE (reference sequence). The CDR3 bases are TGTGCCAGCAGATTTGACAGGGCCCAAGAGACCCAGTACTTC. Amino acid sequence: CASRFDRAQETQYF.

CDR3 sequence reads: CASSPIDRRQGANEQFF. The CDR3 DNA follows: TGTGCCAGCTCACCTATAGATCGTAGACAGGGGGCAAATGAGCAGTTCTTC. The chain joins TRBV18 to TRBJ2-1; 10 bases map to TRBD1. The V gene's germline CDR1 is KGHSH and CDR2 LQKENI. This CDR3 spans 17 amino acids. The junction had 12 bases not matched to a gene; V was cut back by 3 bases and J by 7 bases. Drawing the rest from reference TRBV18 and TRBJ2-1, the complete variable domain is NAGVMQNPRHLVRRRGQEARLRCSPMKGHSHVYWYRQLPEEGLKFMVYLQKENIIDESGMPKERFSAEFPKEGPSILRIQQVVRGDSAAYFCASSPIDRRQGANEQFFGPGTRLTVL.

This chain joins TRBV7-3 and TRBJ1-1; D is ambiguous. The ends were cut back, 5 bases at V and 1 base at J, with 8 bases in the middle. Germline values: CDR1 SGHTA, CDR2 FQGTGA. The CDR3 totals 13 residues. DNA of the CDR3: TGTGCCAGCAGCCGAGAACCGAACACTGAAGCTTTCTTT. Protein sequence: CASSREPNTEAFF.

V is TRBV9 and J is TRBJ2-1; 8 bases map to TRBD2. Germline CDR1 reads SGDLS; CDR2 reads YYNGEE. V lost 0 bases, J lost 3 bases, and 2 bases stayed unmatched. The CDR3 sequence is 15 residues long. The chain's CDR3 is CASSVGGGRYNEQFF. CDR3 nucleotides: TGTGCCAGCAGCGTAGGCGGGGGGCGCTACAATGAGCAGTTCTTC.

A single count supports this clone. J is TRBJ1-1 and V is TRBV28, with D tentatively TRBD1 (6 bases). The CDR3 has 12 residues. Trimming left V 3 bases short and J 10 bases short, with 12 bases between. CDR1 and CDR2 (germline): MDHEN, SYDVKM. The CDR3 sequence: CASSFGGARAFF. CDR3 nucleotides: TGTGCCAGCAGTTTTGGGGGGGCGCGAGCTTTCTTT. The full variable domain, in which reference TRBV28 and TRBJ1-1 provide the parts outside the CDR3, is DVKVTQSSRYLVKRTGEKVFLECVQDMDHENMFWYRQDPGLGLRLIYFSYDVKMKEKGDIPEGYSVSREKKERFSLILESASTNQTSMYLCASSFGGARAFFGQGTRLTVV.

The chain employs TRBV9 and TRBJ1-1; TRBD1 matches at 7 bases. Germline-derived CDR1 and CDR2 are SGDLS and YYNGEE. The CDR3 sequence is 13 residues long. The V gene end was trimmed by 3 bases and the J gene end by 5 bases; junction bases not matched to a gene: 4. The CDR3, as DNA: TGTGCCAGCAGCGCACAGGGGCGGACTGAAGCTTTCTTT. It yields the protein CASSAQGRTEAFF.

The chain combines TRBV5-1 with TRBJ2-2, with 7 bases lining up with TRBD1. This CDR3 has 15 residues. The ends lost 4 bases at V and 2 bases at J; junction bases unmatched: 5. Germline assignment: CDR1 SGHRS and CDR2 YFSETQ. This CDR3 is CASSPGTVNTGELFF. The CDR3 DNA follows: TGCGCCAGCAGCCCCGGGACAGTAAACACCGGGGAGCTGTTTTTT.

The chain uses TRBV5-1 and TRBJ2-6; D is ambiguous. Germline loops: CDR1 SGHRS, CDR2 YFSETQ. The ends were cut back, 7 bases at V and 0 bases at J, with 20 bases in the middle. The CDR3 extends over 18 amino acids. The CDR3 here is CASEARWSRYSGANVLTF. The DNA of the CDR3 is TGCGCCAGCGAGGCAAGATGGAGTCGCTACTCTGGGGCCAACGTCCTGACTTTC.

CDR3 in DNA: TGCGCCAGCAGCCAGGCTACAGGGCCCTATGGCTACACCTTC. Residues: CASSQATGPYGYTF. This chain uses TRBV4-3 with TRBJ1-2; TRBD1 is a possible D gene (6 bases). The V end was cut by 3 bases, the J end by 4 bases, with 12 bases between. Germline loops: CDR1 LGHNA, CDR2 YSLEER. The CDR3 has 14 residues.

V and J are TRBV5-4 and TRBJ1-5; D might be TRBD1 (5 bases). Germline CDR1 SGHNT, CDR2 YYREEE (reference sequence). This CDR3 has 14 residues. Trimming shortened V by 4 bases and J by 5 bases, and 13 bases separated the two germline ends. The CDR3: CASSKDRNDQPQHF. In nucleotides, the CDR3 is TGTGCCAGCAGCAAAGACAGAAATGATCAGCCCCAGCATTTT.

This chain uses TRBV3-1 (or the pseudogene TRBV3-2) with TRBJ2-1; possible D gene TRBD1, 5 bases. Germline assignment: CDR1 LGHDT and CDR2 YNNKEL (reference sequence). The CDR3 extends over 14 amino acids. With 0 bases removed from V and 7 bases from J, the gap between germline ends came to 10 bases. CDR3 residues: CASSQDPDINEQFF. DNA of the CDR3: TGTGCCAGCAGCCAAGATCCGGACATTAATGAGCAGTTCTTC.

This CDR3 is CASKIRQAANYGYTF. CDR3 DNA: TGTGCCAGCAAAATCCGACAGGCGGCAAACTATGGCTACACCTTC. The chain uses TRBV5-5 and TRBJ1-2; possible D gene TRBD1, 6 bases. Trimming left V 6 bases short and J 2 bases short, with 17 bases between. Germline CDR1 SGHKS, CDR2 YYEKEE (reference sequence). The CDR3 extends over 15 amino acids.

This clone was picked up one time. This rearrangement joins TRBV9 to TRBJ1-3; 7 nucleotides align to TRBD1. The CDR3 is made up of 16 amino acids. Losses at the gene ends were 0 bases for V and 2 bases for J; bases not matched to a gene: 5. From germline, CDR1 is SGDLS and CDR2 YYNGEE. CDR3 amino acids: CASSVGTGITGNTIYF. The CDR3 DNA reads TGTGCCAGCAGCGTAGGGACAGGTATCACTGGAAACACCATATATTTT.

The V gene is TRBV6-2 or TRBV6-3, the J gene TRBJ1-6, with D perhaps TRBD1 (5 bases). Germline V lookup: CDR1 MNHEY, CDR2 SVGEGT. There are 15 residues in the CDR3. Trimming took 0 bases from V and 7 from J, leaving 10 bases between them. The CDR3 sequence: CASSYSRAGNSPLHF. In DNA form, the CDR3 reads TGTGCCAGCAGTTACTCCAGGGCTGGGAATTCACCCCTCCACTTT.

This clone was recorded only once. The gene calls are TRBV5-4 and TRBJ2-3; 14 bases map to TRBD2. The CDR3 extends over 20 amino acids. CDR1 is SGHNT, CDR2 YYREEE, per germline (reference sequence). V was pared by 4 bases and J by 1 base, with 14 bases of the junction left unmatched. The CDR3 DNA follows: TGTGCCAGCAGCCGAATGACTAGCGGGGGGGCCGGTCGGCGCACAGATACGCAGTATTTT. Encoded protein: CASSRMTSGGAGRRTDTQYF.

The DNA of the CDR3 is TGTGCCAGCAGTGATGGGCAGCCTAAGGATTATCAGCCCCAGCATTTT. Protein: CASSDGQPKDYQPQHF. J is TRBJ1-5 and V is TRBV2; D unresolved. The CDR3 is 16 amino acids. CDR1 and CDR2 from the germline V gene are SNHLY and FYNNEI. Trimming removed 3 bases at V and 5 bases at J, with 17 bases between. The whole variable domain, filled in from reference TRBV2 and TRBJ1-5, reads EPEVTQTPSHQVTQMGQEVILRCVPISNHLYFYWYRQILGQKVEFLVSFYNNEISEKSEIFDDQFSVERPDGSNFTLKIRSTKLEDSAMYFCASSDGQPKDYQPQHFGDGTRLSIL.